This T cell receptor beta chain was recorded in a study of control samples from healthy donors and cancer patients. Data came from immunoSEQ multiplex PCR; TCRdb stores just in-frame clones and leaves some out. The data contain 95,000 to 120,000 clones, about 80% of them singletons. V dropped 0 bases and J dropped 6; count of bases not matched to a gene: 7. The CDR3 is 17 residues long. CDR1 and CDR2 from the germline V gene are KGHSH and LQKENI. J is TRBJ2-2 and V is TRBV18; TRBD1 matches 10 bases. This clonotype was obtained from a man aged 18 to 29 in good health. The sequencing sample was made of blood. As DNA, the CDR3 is TGTGCCAGCTCACCACCAATCGGACAGGGGGAAGCCGGGGAGCTGTTTTTT. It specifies CASSPPIGQGEAGELFF. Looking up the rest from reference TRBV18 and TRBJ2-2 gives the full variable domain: NAGVMQNPRHLVRRRGQEARLRCSPMKGHSHVYWYRQLPEEGLKFMVYLQKENIIDESGMPKERFSAEFPKEGPSILRIQQVVRGDSAAYFCASSPPIGQGEAGELFFGEGSRLTVL.